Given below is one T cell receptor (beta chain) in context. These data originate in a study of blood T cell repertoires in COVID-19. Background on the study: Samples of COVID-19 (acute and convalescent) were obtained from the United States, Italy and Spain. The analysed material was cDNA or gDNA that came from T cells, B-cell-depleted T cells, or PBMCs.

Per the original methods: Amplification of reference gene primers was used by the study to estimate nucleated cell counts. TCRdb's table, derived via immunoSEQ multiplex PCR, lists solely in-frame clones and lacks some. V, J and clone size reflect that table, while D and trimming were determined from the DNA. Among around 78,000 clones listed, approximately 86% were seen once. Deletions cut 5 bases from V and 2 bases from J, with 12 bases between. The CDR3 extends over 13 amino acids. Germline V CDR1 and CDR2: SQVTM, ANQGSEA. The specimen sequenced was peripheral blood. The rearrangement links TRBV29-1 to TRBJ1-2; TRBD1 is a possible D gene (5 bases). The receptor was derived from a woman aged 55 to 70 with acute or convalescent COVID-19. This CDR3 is CSVRGEENYGYTF. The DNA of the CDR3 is TGCAGCGTTAGGGGCGAAGAGAACTATGGCTACACCTTC.